This entry features one TCR beta chain sequence. Its antigen is not identified. These donors were members of the approximately 110-subject validation cohort, a group separate from the roughly 670-subject first cohort. V gave up 4 bases and J gave up 4 bases; unmatched junction bases: 10. Germline CDR1 is KGHSY and CDR2 is FQNENV. This CDR3 region has 16 residues. The sample is drawn from a study of cytomegalovirus exposure and HLA in healthy donors. Study results and limitations: In vitro assays verified that three CMV-associated chains recognized CMV antigens specifically. The classifier was said to identify cytomegalovirus status with high specificity and sensitivity.

Here immunoSEQ multiplex PCR was the method, and the copy in TCRdb shows in-frame clones only, minus some. The sample gives around 400,000 clones, roughly 89% of which show up once; about 0.8% is in the top ten. Specimen: PBMCs. The receptor was derived from a woman aged 18-29 years in good health and CMV-seronegative. The V call is TRBV16, the J call TRBJ1-2; TRBD1 matches at 9 bases. CDR3 sequence: CASSLSGTGGGYGYTF. CDR3 DNA sequence: TGTGCCAGCAGCCTTTCCGGCACAGGGGGCGGCTATGGCTACACCTTC.